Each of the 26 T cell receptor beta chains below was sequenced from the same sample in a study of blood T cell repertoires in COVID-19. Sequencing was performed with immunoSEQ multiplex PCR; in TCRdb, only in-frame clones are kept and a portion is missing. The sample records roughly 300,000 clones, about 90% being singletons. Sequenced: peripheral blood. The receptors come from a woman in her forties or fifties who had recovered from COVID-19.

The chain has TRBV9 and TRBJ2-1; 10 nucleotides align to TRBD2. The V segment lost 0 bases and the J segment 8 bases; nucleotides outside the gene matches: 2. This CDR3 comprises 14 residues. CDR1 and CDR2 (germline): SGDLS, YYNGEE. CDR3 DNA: TGTGCCAGCAGCGTAGCCGGGACTAGCGATGAGCAGTTCTTC. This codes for CASSVAGTSDEQFF.

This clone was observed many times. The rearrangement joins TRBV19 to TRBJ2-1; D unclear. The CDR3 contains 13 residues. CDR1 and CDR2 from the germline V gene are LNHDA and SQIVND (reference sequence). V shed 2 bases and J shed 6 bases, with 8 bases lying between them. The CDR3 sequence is CASSISIANEQFF. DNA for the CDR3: TGTGCCAGTAGTATAAGCATAGCCAATGAGCAGTTCTTC.

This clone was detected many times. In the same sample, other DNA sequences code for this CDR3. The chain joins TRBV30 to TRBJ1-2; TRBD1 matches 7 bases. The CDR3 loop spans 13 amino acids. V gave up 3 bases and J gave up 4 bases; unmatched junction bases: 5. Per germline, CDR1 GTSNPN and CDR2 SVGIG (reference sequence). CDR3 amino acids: CAWRGGAGYGYTF. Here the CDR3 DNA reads TGTGCCTGGAGAGGGGGCGCGGGCTATGGCTACACCTTC.

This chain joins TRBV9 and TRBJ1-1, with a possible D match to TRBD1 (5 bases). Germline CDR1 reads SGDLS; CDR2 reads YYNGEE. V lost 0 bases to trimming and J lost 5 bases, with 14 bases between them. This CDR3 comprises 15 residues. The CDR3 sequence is CASSVDPLRGTEAFF. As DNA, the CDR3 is TGTGCCAGCAGCGTAGACCCTCTCCGGGGGACTGAAGCTTTCTTT.

The CDR3 spells CASSQTGGISEQYF. The DNA for the CDR3 is TGTGCCAGCAGTCAGACCGGAGGCATAAGCGAGCAGTACTTC. The chain recombines TRBV5-6 with TRBJ2-7; possible D gene TRBD2, 5 bases. The CDR3 spans 14 residues. Germline CDR1 SGHDT, CDR2 YYEEEE. V lost 5 bases, J lost 6 bases, and 18 bases lay in between.

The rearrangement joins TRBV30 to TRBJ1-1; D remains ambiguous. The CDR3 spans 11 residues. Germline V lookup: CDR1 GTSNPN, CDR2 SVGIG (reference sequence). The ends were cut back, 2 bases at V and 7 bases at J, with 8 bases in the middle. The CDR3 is CAWSPGIEAFF. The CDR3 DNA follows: TGTGCCTGGAGTCCGGGGATTGAAGCTTTCTTT.

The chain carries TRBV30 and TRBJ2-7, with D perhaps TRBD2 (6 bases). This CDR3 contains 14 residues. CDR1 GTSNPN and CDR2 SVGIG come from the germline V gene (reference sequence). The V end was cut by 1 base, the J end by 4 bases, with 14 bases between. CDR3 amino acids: CAWSGHSGRYEQYF. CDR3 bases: TGTGCCTGGAGTGGCCACTCTGGGAGGTACGAGCAGTACTTC.

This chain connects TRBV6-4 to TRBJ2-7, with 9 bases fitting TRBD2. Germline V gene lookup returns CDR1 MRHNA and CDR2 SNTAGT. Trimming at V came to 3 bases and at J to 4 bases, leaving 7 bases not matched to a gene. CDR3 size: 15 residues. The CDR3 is CASSEGPSGTYEQYF. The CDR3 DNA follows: TGTGCCAGCAGTGAGGGGCCTAGCGGGACTTACGAGCAGTACTTC.

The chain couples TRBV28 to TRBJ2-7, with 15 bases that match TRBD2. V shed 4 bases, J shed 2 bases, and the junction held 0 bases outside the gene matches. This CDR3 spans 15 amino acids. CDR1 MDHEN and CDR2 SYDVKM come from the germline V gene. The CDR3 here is CASSWTSGGAYEQYF. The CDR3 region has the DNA TGTGCCAGCAGTTGGACTAGCGGGGGGGCCTACGAGCAGTACTTC.

Here the CDR3 DNA reads TGTGCCAGTAGTATGGGGACAGGGACTGAGCAGTTCTTC. Its translation: CASSMGTGTEQFF. The chain recombines TRBV19 with TRBJ2-1, with 9 nucleotides matching TRBD1. Germline trimming cut 3 bases from V and 9 bases from J; bases unmatched to any gene: 3. The CDR3 covers 13 residues. Germline V gene sequence: CDR1 LNHDA, CDR2 SQIVND (reference sequence).

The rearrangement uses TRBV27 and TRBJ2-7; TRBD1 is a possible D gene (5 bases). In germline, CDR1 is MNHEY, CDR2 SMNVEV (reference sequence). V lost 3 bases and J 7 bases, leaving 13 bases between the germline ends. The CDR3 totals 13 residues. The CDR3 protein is CASSFQGPREQYF. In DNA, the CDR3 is TGTGCCAGCAGTTTCCAGGGTCCGAGGGAGCAGTACTTC.

In DNA form, the CDR3 reads TGTGCCACCAGCAGAGATAGGTACAGGGGGGTCTTGGCAGGCAATCAGCCCCAGCATTTT. It is translated as CATSRDRYRGVLAGNQPQHF. The chain links TRBV15 to TRBJ1-5; TRBD1 matches 8 bases. Unmatched junction bases numbered 15, after V lost 0 bases and J lost 2 bases. Germline assignment: CDR1 LNHNV and CDR2 YYDKDF (reference sequence). The CDR3 has 20 residues.

CDR3 residues: CASSSQGANEQFF. The CDR3 region has the DNA TGTGCCAGCAGCTCCCAGGGGGCTAATGAGCAGTTCTTC. V gene TRBV11-2 combines with J gene TRBJ2-1, with 8 bases fitting TRBD1. CDR3 length: 13 residues. Germline loops: CDR1 SGHAT, CDR2 FQNNGV. Germline trimming cut 4 bases from V and 7 bases from J; bases unmatched to any gene: 3.

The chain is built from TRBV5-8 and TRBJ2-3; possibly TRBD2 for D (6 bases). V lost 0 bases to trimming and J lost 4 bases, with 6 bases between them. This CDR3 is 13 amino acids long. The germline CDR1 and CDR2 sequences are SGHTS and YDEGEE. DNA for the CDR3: TGTGCCAGCAGCTTGGCGGGGGCAGATACGCAGTATTTT. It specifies CASSLAGADTQYF.

CDR3 nucleotide sequence: TGTGCCAGCTCACCAGACTACAGGGTCTACACCGGGGAGCTGTTTTTT. It translates to CASSPDYRVYTGELFF. The rearrangement links TRBV18 to TRBJ2-2, with a possible D match to TRBD1 (6 bases). Germline values: CDR1 KGHSH, CDR2 LQKENI. V was trimmed by 2 bases and J by 3 bases, leaving 13 bases between them. This CDR3 contains 16 residues. Full variable domain (missing parts from reference TRBV18 and TRBJ2-2): NAGVMQNPRHLVRRRGQEARLRCSPMKGHSHVYWYRQLPEEGLKFMVYLQKENIIDESGMPKERFSAEFPKEGPSILRIQQVVRGDSAAYFCASSPDYRVYTGELFFGEGSRLTVL.

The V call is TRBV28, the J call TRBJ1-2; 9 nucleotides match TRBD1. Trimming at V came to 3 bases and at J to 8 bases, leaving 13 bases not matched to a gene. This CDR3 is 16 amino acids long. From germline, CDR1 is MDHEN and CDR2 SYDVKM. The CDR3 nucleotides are TGTGCCAGCAGTTTCAGCGCACAGGGGGCAGTACGAGGCTACACCTTC. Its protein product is CASSFSAQGAVRGYTF.

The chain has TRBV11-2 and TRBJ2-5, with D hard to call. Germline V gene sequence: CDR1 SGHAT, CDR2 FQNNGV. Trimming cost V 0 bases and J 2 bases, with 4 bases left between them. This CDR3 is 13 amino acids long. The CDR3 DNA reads TGTGCCAGCAGCTTAGAACAGCAAGAGACCCAGTACTTC. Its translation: CASSLEQQETQYF. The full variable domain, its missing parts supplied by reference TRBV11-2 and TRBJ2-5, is EAGVAQSPRYKIIEKRQSVAFWCNPISGHATLYWYQQILGQGPKLLIQFQNNGVVDDSQLPKDRFSAERLKGVDSTLKIQPAKLEDSAVYLCASSLEQQETQYFGPGTRLLVL.

The CDR3 is CASSLGLAGSGELFF. CDR3 DNA: TGTGCCAGCAGCTTGGGCCTAGCGGGGTCCGGGGAGCTGTTTTTT. This chain connects TRBV5-6 to TRBJ2-2; 9 positions match TRBD2. Germline CDR1 SGHDT, CDR2 YYEEEE. The CDR3 has 15 residues. Trimming removed 0 bases from V and 6 bases from J; junction bases left unmatched: 3.

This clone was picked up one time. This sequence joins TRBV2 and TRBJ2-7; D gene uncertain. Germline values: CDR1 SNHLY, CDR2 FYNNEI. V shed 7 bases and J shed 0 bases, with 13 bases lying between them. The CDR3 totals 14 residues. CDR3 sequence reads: CASTPWANSYEQYF. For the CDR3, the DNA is TGTGCCAGCACCCCATGGGCGAACTCCTACGAGCAGTACTTC.

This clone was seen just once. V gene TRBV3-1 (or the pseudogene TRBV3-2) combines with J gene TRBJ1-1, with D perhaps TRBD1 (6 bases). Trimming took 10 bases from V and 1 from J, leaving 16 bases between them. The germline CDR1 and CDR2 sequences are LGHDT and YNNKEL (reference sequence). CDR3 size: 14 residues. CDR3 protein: CATRGGLSNTEAFF. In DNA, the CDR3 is TGTGCCACCCGGGGGGGGCTATCGAACACTGAAGCTTTCTTT.

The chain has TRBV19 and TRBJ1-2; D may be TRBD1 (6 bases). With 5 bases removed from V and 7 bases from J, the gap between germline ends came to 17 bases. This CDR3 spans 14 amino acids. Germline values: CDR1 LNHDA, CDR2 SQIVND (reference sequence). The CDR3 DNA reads TGTGCCAGTAGTGGGTTACAGGGTCTTGGTGGCTACACCTTC. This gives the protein CASSGLQGLGGYTF.

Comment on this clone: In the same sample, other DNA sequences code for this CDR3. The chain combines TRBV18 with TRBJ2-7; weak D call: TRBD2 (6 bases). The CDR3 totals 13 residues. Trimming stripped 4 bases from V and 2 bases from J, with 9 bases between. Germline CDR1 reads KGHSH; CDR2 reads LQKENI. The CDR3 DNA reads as TGTGCCAGCTCACTAGCGGAGGCCTACGAGCAGTACTTC. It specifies CASSLAEAYEQYF.

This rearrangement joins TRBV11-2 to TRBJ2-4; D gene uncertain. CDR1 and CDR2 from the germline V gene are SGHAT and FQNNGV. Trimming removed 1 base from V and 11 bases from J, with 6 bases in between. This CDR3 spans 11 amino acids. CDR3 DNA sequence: TGTGCCAGCAGCTTAGGCGTCTTTCAGTACTTC. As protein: CASSLGVFQYF.

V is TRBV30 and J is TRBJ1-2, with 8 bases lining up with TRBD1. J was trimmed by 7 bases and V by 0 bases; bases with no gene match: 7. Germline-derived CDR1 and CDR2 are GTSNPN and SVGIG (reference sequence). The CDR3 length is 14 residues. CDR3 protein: CAWSVGQGAIGYTF. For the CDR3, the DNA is TGTGCCTGGAGTGTCGGCCAGGGGGCGATTGGCTACACCTTC.

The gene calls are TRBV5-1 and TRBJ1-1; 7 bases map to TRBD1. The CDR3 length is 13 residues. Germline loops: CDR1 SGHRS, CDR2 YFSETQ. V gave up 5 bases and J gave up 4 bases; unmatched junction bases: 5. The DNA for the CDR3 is TGCGCCAGCAGGAACGACAGGGCCACTGAAGCTTTCTTT. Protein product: CASRNDRATEAFF. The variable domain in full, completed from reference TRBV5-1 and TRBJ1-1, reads KAGVTQTPRYLIKTRGQQVTLSCSPISGHRSVSWYQQTPGQGLQFLFEYFSETQRNKGNFPGRFSGRQFSNSRSEMNVSTLELGDSALYLCASRNDRATEAFFGQGTRLTVV.

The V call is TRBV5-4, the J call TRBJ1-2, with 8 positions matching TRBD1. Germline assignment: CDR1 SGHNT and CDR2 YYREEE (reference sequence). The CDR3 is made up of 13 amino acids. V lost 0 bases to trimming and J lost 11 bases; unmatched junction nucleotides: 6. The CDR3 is CASSLADRVGYTF. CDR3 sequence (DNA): TGTGCCAGCAGCTTGGCGGACAGGGTCGGATACACCTTC. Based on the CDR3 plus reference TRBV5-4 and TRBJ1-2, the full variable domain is ETGVTQSPTHLIKTRGQQVTLRCSSQSGHNTVSWYQQALGQGPQFIFQYYREEENGRGNFPPRFSGLQFPNYSSELNVNALELDDSALYLCASSLADRVGYTFGSGTRLTVV.